This T cell receptor (beta chain) was recorded in a study of CD8 T cells in ankylosing spondylitis (dated by TCRdb to 2015 to 2018). General notes on the study: T cell receptor beta repertoires were profiled in healthy donors and ankylosing spondylitis patients so that disease-linked TCR variants could be found. The full study cohort was made up of under 30 ankylosing spondylitis patients and more than 90 healthy donors. Samples of peripheral blood were taken, and for ankylosing spondylitis patients, synovial fluid was collected as well.

This clonotype has a count of ten or more. It has no known antigen specificity. No base quality information exists; no much larger clone differs at one position. The full study reports these points: The disease-linked clones showed a CD8+ phenotype and occurred at relatively low frequencies in peripheral blood. According to the report, matched synovial fluid samples from ankylosing spondylitis patients were significantly enriched for the disease-linked clones. Blood from ankylosing spondylitis patients appeared to be characterized by a TCR beta motif composed of eight highly homologous amino acid variants. Some motif variants were previously reported in synovial fluid and blood of reactive arthritis patients, suggesting common disease-initiation mechanisms.

V has 0 bases trimmed and J has 8 bases trimmed; junction bases matching no gene number 2. CDR3 length: 15 amino acids, cysteine to phenylalanine. Of the read, only the CDR3 DNA is kept; its 45 bases are in frame from base 1. CDR1 and CDR2 (SGHVS, FQNEAQ) derive from the germline V gene. Sequenced using an Illumina HiSeq 2500. TCR beta libraries were prepared by quantitative 5'-RACE with molecular barcodes. On the authors' methods: Disease-linked TCR variants were identified with a new computational method built on a probabilistic model of VDJ rearrangement. TCRdb took the public reads, trimmed them with fastp at Q25, ran MiXCR for clone calling and kept in-frame beta chains. Under each unique CDR3 protein, matching rows form one entry showing the most common genes and DNA. What appears here as the V and J calls and clone size reflects TCRdb's work, not the paper's. This sample comprises under 300,000 distinct CDR3 sequences, about 10% of them detected only once. The ten biggest clones cover under 8% of the sample.

Sequences were obtained from blood, either unsorted or a sorted T cell fraction (not recorded which). The chain is assembled from TRBV7-8 and TRBJ2-1, with 12 bases in between that match TRBD2. This TCR came from a male donor with ankylosing spondylitis or in good health (not recorded which). The DNA reads TGTGCCAGCAGCTTAGCGACTAGCGGGAGCTATGAGCAGTTCTTC. Protein translation: CASSLATSGSYEQFF.